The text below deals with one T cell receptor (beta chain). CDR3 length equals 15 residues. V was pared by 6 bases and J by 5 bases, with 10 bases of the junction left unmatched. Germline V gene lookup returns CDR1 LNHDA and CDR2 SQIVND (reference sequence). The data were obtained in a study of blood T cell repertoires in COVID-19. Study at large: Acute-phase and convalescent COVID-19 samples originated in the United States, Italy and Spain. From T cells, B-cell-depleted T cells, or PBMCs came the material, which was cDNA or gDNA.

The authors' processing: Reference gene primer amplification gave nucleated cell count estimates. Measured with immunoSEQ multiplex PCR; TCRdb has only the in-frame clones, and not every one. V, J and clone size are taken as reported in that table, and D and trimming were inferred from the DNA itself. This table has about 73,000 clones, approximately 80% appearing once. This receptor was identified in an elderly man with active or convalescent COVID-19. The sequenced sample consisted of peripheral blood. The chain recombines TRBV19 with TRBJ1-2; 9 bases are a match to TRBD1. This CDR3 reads CASSDDRGGSYGYTF. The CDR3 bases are TGTGCCAGTAGCGATGACAGGGGGGGATCATATGGCTACACCTTC.